Presented here are 26 T cell receptor beta chains from one specimen sequenced in a study of cytomegalovirus exposure and HLA in healthy donors. The study ran its PCR with 60 Vbeta and 13 Jbeta primers. Profiled with immunoSEQ multiplex PCR; TCRdb holds only in-frame clones, not every one. The table shows some 100,000 clones, with approximately 74% occurring only once. Sequenced sample: PBMCs. These receptors were taken from a middle-aged woman in good health and CMV-seronegative.

The chain has TRBV7-9 and TRBJ2-7, with 9 positions matching TRBD1. Trimming cost V 2 bases and J 2 bases; bases outside gene matches: 13. Germline V lookup: CDR1 SEHNR, CDR2 FQNEAQ (reference sequence). The CDR3 has 18 amino acids. For the CDR3, the DNA is TGTGCCAGCAGCTTATCGTCCCTGTACAGGGGGCAGACCTACGAGCAGTACTTC. Protein product: CASSLSSLYRGQTYEQYF.

The V and J genes are TRBV2 and TRBJ2-1, with D maybe TRBD2 (5 bases). Trimming took 8 bases from V and 6 from J, leaving 8 bases between them. CDR3 length equals 11 residues. Germline CDR1 reads SNHLY; CDR2 reads FYNNEI. The CDR3: CASRLINEQFF. Here the CDR3 DNA reads TGTGCCAGCCGACTAATCAATGAGCAGTTCTTC. Variable domain in full (rest from reference TRBV2 and TRBJ2-1): EPEVTQTPSHQVTQMGQEVILRCVPISNHLYFYWYRQILGQKVEFLVSFYNNEISEKSEIFDDQFSVERPDGSNFTLKIRSTKLEDSAMYFCASRLINEQFFGPGTRLTVL.

This clone was counted a single time. The rearrangement uses TRBV19 and TRBJ2-2; a weak D match, TRBD1 (5 bases). Deletions cut 7 bases from V and 6 bases from J, with 9 bases between. Germline CDR1 LNHDA, CDR2 SQIVND (reference sequence). The CDR3 is made up of 12 amino acids. DNA of the CDR3: TGTGCCAGTAAGGGGATTCCCGGGGAGCTGTTTTTT. Translating it yields CASKGIPGELFF.

The table lists this clone with a count of one. The gene calls are TRBV11-1 and TRBJ2-1; 7 nucleotides match TRBD1. The ends lost 5 bases at V and 9 bases at J; junction bases unmatched: 7. CDR1 is SGHAT, CDR2 FQDESV, per germline (reference sequence). The CDR3 length is 13 residues. The CDR3 DNA is TGTGCCAGCAGCACACGACAGGGAAGTGAGCAGTTCTTC. Residues: CASSTRQGSEQFF.

The chain is built from TRBV30 and TRBJ1-2; TRBD1 aligns across 9 bases. V was pared by 1 base and J by 4 bases, with 7 bases of the junction left unmatched. The CDR3 covers 15 residues. CDR1 GTSNPN and CDR2 SVGIG come from the germline V gene (reference sequence). The CDR3 DNA sequence: TGTGCCTGGAGTGCCCTGGGACAGGGAGTCTATGGCTACACCTTC. Translated, it gives CAWSALGQGVYGYTF. Together with reference TRBV30 and TRBJ1-2, the CDR3 gives the full variable domain: SQTIHQWPATLVQPVGSPLSLECTVEGTSNPNLYWYRQAAGRGLQLLFYSVGIGQISSEVPQNLSASRPQDRQFILSSKKLLLSDSGFYLCAWSALGQGVYGYTFGSGTRLTVV.

This chain connects TRBV9 to TRBJ2-1; 11 positions match TRBD2. The CDR3 contains 15 residues. Per the germline V gene, CDR1 is SGDLS and CDR2 is YYNGEE. J lost 2 bases, V lost 3 bases, and 1 base had no gene match. CDR3 region: CASSDSGGAYNEQFF. The CDR3 DNA is TGTGCCAGCAGCGATAGCGGGGGGGCCTACAATGAGCAGTTCTTC.

This clone appeared once. The CDR3, as DNA: TGCGCCAGCAGCCAGCTGAGCCAGGGGCGAGGCTACACCTTC. Protein product: CASSQLSQGRGYTF. The chain combines TRBV4-3 with TRBJ1-2; possible D gene TRBD1, 6 bases. The CDR3 runs to 14 residues. With 3 bases removed from V and 8 bases from J, the gap between germline ends came to 16 bases. The germline V gene encodes CDR1 LGHNA and CDR2 YSLEER.

The genes are TRBV6-6 and TRBJ2-7, with D uncertain. V shed 6 bases and J shed 3 bases, with 6 bases lying between them. This CDR3 region has 11 residues. CDR1 and CDR2 (germline): MNHNY, SVGAGI (reference sequence). The CDR3, as DNA: TGTGCCAGCAGCCGCGACTACGAGCAGTACTTC. It is translated as CASSRDYEQYF.

The gene calls are TRBV28 and TRBJ2-7; D is possibly TRBD1 (5 bases). The V and J ends lost 8 bases and 0 bases respectively, with 11 bases between them. The CDR3 runs 13 residues. CDR1 MDHEN and CDR2 SYDVKM come from the germline V gene. CDR3 amino acids: CASARQHSYEQYF. CDR3 sequence (DNA): TGTGCCAGCGCAAGACAGCACTCCTACGAGCAGTACTTC. The variable domain in full, with the rest retrieved from reference TRBV28 and TRBJ2-7, is DVKVTQSSRYLVKRTGEKVFLECVQDMDHENMFWYRQDPGLGLRLIYFSYDVKMKEKGDIPEGYSVSREKKERFSLILESASTNQTSMYLCASARQHSYEQYFGPGTRLTVT.

This clone was counted only a few times. The chain recombines TRBV19 with TRBJ2-7; 7 nucleotides match TRBD2. The CDR3 is 16 amino acids. From germline, CDR1 is LNHDA and CDR2 SQIVND (reference sequence). Trimming cost V 3 bases and J 0 bases; bases outside gene matches: 8. As DNA, the CDR3 is TGTGCCAGTAGTATTCAAGGAGGGGAGGGCTCCTACGAGCAGTACTTC. As protein: CASSIQGGEGSYEQYF.

The rearrangement links TRBV5-4 to TRBJ1-4, with D unresolved. Germline V gives CDR1 SGHNT, CDR2 YYREEE (reference sequence). Trimming removed 4 bases from V and 8 bases from J, with 15 bases in between. The length of the CDR3 is 14 residues. CDR3 coding DNA: TGTGCCAGCAGCGAGGACTACGGAACGGAAAAACTGTTTTTT. This sequence encodes CASSEDYGTEKLFF.

The chain employs TRBV29-1 and TRBJ1-2, with TRBD1 as a possible D gene (6 bases). Germline V gene data show CDR1 as SQVTM and CDR2 as ANQGSEA. CDR3 length equals 13 residues. V was trimmed by 6 bases and J by 1 base, leaving 12 bases between them. The CDR3 region has the DNA TGCAGCGTAGAACAGGGCGATAACTATGGCTACACCTTC. This translates into CSVEQGDNYGYTF.

The chain couples TRBV28 to TRBJ1-5, with D maybe TRBD1 (6 bases). V dropped 4 bases and J dropped 3 bases, with 16 bases sitting between them. The CDR3 is made up of 16 amino acids. Germline V lookup: CDR1 MDHEN, CDR2 SYDVKM. The CDR3 bases are TGTGCCAGCAGTTCCCGACCGGGACAACCCAATCAGCCCCAGCATTTT. Translated: CASSSRPGQPNQPQHF.

The chain carries TRBV7-9 and TRBJ2-3; 7 positions match TRBD2. V lost 5 bases to trimming and J lost 6 bases; unmatched junction nucleotides: 14. Germline V gene lookup returns CDR1 SEHNR and CDR2 FQNEAQ (reference sequence). This CDR3 comprises 16 residues. As DNA, the CDR3 is TGTGCCAGCAGCCCCCCGATGGCGGGAGCTCGGGATACGCAGTATTTT. Translated, it gives CASSPPMAGARDTQYF.

The V gene is TRBV7-3, the J gene TRBJ2-1, with TRBD2 matching over 7 bases. This CDR3 spans 14 amino acids. Germline V CDR1 and CDR2: SGHTA, FQGTGA. With V trimmed by 5 bases and J by 3 bases, 4 bases remained unmatched. For the CDR3, the DNA is TGTGCCAGCAGCCAAGGCGGGGGCTACAATGAGCAGTTCTTC. Translation: CASSQGGGYNEQFF.

This chain links TRBV29-1 with TRBJ2-3, with TRBD1 identical over 8 bases. Germline trimming cut 5 bases from V and 3 bases from J; bases unmatched to any gene: 7. This CDR3 comprises 14 residues. CDR1 and CDR2 from the germline V gene are SQVTM and ANQGSEA. DNA for the CDR3: TGCAGCGTTTCCGACAGGGGAAGGACAGATACGCAGTATTTT. Translation gives CSVSDRGRTDTQYF.

The chain has TRBV28 and TRBJ2-5, with a possible D match to TRBD2 (5 bases). The germline CDR1 and CDR2 sequences are MDHEN and SYDVKM. Trimming removed 4 bases at V and 3 bases at J, with 6 bases between. The CDR3 extends over 12 amino acids. In DNA, the CDR3 is TGTGCCAGCAGTTCACTAGAAGAGACCCAGTACTTC. Translated: CASSSLEETQYF.

The chain links TRBV18 to TRBJ2-3; 8 bases align to TRBD1. Unmatched junction bases numbered 7, after V lost 2 bases and J lost 3 bases. The CDR3 spans 16 residues. Germline CDR1 KGHSH, CDR2 LQKENI. CDR3: CASSPFPQGATDTQYF. DNA for the CDR3: TGTGCCAGCTCACCATTCCCTCAGGGGGCGACAGATACGCAGTATTTT.

This clone is a singleton in its sample. The genes are TRBV6-1 and TRBJ2-7; 9 bases are shared with TRBD1. V lost 6 bases, J lost 3 bases, and 6 bases stayed unmatched. Germline assignment: CDR1 MNHNS and CDR2 SASEGT. CDR3 length: 14 amino acids. As DNA, the CDR3 is TGTGCCAGCAGAAGGACAGGGGCTAGCTACGAGCAGTACTTC. This codes for CASRRTGASYEQYF.

The chain combines TRBV19 with TRBJ2-1, with TRBD2 matching over 16 bases. The CDR3 has 20 residues. Germline V lookup: CDR1 LNHDA, CDR2 SQIVND (reference sequence). The CDR3 sequence is CASSARGTSGRVPSYNEQFF. The CDR3 DNA reads as TGTGCGTCTTCGGCGCGGGGGACTAGCGGGAGGGTCCCCTCCTACAATGAGCAGTTCTTC.

With respect to this clone: At the DNA level, this CDR3 is encoded by other sequences in the same sample as well. The genes are TRBV14 and TRBJ1-6, with TRBD1 as a possible D gene (6 bases). Germline V lookup: CDR1 SGHDN, CDR2 FVKESK. The CDR3 covers 16 residues. With 3 bases removed from V and 5 bases from J, the gap between germline ends came to 14 bases. The CDR3 coding sequence is TGTGCCAGCAGCCAGAGGGGGTTTGGCAATAATTCACCCCTCCACTTT. Protein sequence: CASSQRGFGNNSPLHF.

Here the CDR3 DNA reads TGTGCCAGCAGCTTGGGCTGGGCCAGGGGGAACAATGAGCAGTTCTTC. This sequence encodes CASSLGWARGNNEQFF. V and J are TRBV5-8 and TRBJ2-1, with 7 bases that match TRBD1. Germline V gives CDR1 SGHTS, CDR2 YDEGEE. The V gene end was trimmed by 0 bases and the J gene end by 5 bases; junction bases not matched to a gene: 8. The CDR3 runs 16 residues.

The chain links TRBV18 to TRBJ2-3; 10 positions match TRBD2. Germline V gives CDR1 KGHSH, CDR2 LQKENI. V lost 5 bases, J lost 2 bases, and 4 bases stayed unmatched. The CDR3 is 15 residues long. CDR3 nucleotides: TGTGCCAGCTCAGCTCTAGCGGGGGACACAGATACGCAGTATTTT. Amino acid sequence: CASSALAGDTDTQYF.

This clone was picked up one time. The rearrangement uses TRBV5-6 and TRBJ2-3, with 8 bases that match TRBD2. The V segment lost 3 bases and the J segment 8 bases; nucleotides outside the gene matches: 17. The CDR3 spans 17 residues. Germline values: CDR1 SGHDT, CDR2 YYEEEE. The CDR3 nucleotides read TGTGCCAGCAGCTCCTCCCCTACTCGAGCGGGGGATGGTACGCAGTATTTT. Translating gives CASSSSPTRAGDGTQYF.

The genes are TRBV6-1 and TRBJ2-1; TRBD1 matches at 8 bases. This CDR3 region has 14 residues. Germline CDR1 reads MNHNS; CDR2 reads SASEGT. J lost 6 bases, V lost 5 bases, and 6 bases had no gene match. CDR3 residues: CASSSGQGLNEQFF. The CDR3 DNA reads as TGTGCCAGCAGTTCTGGACAGGGTCTCAATGAGCAGTTCTTC.

Comment on this clone: The junction and the germline gene differ at one end; a read error may be behind it. The chain is built from TRBV18 and TRBJ2-3, with TRBD1 as a possible D gene (6 bases). The CDR3 covers 15 residues. Germline-derived CDR1 and CDR2 are KGHSH and LQKENI. CDR3: CASPPSAGGTDTQYF. In DNA, the CDR3 is TGTGCCAGCCCACCCTCGGCAGGGGGCACAGATACGCAGTATTTT.